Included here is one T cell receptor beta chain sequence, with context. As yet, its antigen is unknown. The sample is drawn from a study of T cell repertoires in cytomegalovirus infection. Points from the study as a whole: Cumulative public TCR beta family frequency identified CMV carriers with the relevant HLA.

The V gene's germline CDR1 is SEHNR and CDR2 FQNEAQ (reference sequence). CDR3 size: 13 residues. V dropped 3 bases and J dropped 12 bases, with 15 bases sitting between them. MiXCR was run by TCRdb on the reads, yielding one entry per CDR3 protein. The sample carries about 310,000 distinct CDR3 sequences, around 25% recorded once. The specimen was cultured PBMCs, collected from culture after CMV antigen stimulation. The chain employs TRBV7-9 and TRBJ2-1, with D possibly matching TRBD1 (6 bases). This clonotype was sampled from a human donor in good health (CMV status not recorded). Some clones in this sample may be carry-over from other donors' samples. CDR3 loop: CASSLGAYDGQFF. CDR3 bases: TGTGCCAGCAGCTTGGGGGCCTATGACGGGCAGTTCTTC.